One TCR beta chain is described in this entry. Its specificity is not known. Germline values: CDR1 SEHNR, CDR2 FQNEAQ (reference sequence). The J segment lost 6 bases and the V segment lost 4 bases, leaving 21 bases of the junction unmatched. The CDR3 consists of 20 residues. This specimen belongs to a study of vaccination and CD4 T cells after COVID-19. Treatment of the sample: roughly ten-day PBMC culture with coronavirus spike peptide pools or control peptides (ViraFEST assay). The study sequenced cultured CD4+ T cell DNA using the Oncomine TCR Beta short-read assay. TCRdb reprocessed the PCR reads with MiXCR, giving one entry per CDR3 protein. The sample shows approximately 14,000 distinct CDR3 sequences, approximately 52% of them seen only once.

This TCR came from a human donor who had recovered from COVID-19. The rearrangement links TRBV7-9 to TRBJ2-3, with 11 bases fitting TRBD2. Input material: CD4+ T cells from blood, cultured in vitro. This chain's CDR3 is CASSSRLAGLLDVTVDTQYF. CDR3 nucleotide sequence: TGTGCCAGCAGCTCAAGACTAGCGGGATTGTTGGACGTGACTGTGGATACGCAGTATTTT.